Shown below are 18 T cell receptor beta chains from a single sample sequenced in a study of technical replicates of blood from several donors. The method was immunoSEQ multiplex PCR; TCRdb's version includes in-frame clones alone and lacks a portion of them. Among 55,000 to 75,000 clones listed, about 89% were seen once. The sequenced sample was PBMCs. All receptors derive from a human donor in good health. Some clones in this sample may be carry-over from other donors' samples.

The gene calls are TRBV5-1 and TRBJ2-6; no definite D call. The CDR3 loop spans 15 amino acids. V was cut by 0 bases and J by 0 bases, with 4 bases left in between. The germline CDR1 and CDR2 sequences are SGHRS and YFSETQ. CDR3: CASSLGLSGANVLTF. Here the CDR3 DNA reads TGCGCCAGCAGCTTGGGGCTCTCTGGGGCCAACGTCCTGACTTTC.

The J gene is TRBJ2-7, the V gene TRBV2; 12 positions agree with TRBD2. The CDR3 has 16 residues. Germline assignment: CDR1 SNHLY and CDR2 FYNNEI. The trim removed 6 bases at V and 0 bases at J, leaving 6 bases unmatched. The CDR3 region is CASRGTSGSTSYEQYF. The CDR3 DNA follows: TGTGCCAGCAGGGGGACTAGCGGGTCGACCTCCTACGAGCAGTACTTC.

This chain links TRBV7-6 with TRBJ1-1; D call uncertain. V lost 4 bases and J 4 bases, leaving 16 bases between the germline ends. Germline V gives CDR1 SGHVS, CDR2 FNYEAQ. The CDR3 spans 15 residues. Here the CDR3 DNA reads TGTGCCAGCAGCTCCGAGCCGGGGAAAGGCACTGAAGCTTTCTTT. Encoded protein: CASSSEPGKGTEAFF.

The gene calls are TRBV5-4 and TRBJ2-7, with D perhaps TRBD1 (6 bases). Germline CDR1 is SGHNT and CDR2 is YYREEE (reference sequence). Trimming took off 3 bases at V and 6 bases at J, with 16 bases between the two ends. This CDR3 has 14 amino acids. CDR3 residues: CASSYGWGRGEQYF. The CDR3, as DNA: TGTGCCAGCAGCTACGGCTGGGGGCGCGGCGAGCAGTACTTC.

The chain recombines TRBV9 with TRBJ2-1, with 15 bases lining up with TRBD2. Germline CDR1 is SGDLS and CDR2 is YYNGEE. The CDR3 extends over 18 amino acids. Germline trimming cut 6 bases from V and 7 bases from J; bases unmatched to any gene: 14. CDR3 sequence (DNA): TGTGCCAGCACCCAGGGGGCAGGACTAGCGGGAGGGGAGAATGAGCAGTTCTTC. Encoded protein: CASTQGAGLAGGENEQFF. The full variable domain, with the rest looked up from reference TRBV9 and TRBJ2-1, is DSGVTQTPKHLITATGQRVTLRCSPRSGDLSVYWYQQSLDQGLQFLIQYYNGEERAKGNILERFSAQQFPDLHSELNLSSLELGDSALYFCASTQGAGLAGGENEQFFGPGTRLTVL.

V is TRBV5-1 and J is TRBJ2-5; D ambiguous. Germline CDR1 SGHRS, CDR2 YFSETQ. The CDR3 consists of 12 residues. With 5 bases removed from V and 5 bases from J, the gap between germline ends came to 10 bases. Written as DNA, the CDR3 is TGCGCCAGCAGTGACCCCGGGGAGACCCAGTACTTC. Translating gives CASSDPGETQYF.

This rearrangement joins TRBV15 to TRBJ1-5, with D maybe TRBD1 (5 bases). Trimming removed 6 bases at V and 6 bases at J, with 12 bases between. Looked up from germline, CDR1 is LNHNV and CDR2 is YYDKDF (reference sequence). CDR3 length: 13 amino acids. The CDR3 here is CATSLGGSQPQHF. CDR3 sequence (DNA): TGTGCCACCAGTTTGGGGGGTAGTCAGCCCCAGCATTTT.

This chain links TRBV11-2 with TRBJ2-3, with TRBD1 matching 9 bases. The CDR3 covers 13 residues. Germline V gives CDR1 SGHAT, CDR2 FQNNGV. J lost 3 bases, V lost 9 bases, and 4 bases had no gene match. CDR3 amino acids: CASKTGGTDTQYF. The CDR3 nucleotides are TGTGCCAGTAAGACAGGGGGGACAGATACGCAGTATTTT.

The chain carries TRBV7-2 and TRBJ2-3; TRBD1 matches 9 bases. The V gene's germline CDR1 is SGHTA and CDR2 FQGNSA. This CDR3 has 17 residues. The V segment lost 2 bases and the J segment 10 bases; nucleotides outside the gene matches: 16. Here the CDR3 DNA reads TGTGCCAGCAGCTTACGATCCGGGACAGGGAGAATAGAGGCGCAGTATTTT. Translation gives CASSLRSGTGRIEAQYF.

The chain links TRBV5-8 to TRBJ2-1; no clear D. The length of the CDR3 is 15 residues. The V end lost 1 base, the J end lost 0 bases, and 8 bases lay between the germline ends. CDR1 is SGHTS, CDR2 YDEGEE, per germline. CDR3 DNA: TGTGCCAGCAGCTTGCTAGAACTCTCCTACAATGAGCAGTTCTTC. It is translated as CASSLLELSYNEQFF.

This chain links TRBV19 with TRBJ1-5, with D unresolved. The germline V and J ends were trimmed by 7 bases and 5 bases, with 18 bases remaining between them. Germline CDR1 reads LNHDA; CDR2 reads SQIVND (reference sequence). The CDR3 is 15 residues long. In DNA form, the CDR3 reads TGTGCCAGTACAATCGGTCGGGTCAATTATCAGCCCCAGCATTTT. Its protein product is CASTIGRVNYQPQHF.

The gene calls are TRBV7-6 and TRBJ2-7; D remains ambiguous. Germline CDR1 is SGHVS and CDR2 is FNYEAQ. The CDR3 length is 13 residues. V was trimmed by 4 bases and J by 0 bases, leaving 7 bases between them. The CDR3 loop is CASSSYSSYEQYF. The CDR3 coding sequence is TGTGCCAGCAGCTCGTATTCCTCCTACGAGCAGTACTTC.

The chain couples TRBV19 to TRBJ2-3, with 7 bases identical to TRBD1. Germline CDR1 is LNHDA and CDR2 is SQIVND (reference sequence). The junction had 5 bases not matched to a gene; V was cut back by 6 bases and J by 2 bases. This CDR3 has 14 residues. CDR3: CASSRGSHTDTQYF. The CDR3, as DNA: TGTGCCAGTAGCAGGGGGTCCCACACAGATACGCAGTATTTT. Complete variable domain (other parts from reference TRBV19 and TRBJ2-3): DGGITQSPKYLFRKEGQNVTLSCEQNLNHDAMYWYRQDPGQGLRLIYYSQIVNDFQKGDIAEGYSVSREKKESFPLTVTSAQKNPTAFYLCASSRGSHTDTQYFGPGTRLTVL.

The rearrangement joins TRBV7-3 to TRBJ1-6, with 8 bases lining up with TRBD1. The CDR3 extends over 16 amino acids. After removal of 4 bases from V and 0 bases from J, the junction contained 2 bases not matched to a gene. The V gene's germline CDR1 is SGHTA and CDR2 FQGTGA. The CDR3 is CASSSQGASYNSPLHF. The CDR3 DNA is TGTGCCAGCAGCTCCCAGGGGGCCTCCTATAATTCACCCCTCCACTTT.

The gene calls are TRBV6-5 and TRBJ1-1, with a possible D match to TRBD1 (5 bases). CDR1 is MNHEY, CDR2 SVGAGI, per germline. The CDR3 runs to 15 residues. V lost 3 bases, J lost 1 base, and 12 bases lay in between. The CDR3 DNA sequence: TGTGCCAGCAGTTATGGACACAACAGGAACACTGAAGCTTTCTTT. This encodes CASSYGHNRNTEAFF.

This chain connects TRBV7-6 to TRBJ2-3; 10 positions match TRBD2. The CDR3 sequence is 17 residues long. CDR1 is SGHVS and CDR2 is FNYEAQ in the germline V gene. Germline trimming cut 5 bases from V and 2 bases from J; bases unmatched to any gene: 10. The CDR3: CASSPPVLAGDTDTQYF. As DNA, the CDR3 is TGTGCCAGCAGCCCTCCGGTCCTAGCGGGGGACACAGATACGCAGTATTTT.

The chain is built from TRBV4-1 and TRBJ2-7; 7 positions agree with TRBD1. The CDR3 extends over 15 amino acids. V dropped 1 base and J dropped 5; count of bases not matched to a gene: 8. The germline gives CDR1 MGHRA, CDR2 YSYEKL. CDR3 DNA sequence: TGCGCCAGCAGCCAAGCAACAGGGGCTTTCAACGAGCAGTACTTC. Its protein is CASSQATGAFNEQYF.

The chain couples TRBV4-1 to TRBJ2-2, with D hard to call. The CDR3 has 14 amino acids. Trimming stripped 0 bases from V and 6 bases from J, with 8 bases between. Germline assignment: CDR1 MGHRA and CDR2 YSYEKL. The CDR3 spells CASSQEPVPGELFF. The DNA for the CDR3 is TGCGCCAGCAGCCAAGAACCAGTTCCCGGGGAGCTGTTTTTT.